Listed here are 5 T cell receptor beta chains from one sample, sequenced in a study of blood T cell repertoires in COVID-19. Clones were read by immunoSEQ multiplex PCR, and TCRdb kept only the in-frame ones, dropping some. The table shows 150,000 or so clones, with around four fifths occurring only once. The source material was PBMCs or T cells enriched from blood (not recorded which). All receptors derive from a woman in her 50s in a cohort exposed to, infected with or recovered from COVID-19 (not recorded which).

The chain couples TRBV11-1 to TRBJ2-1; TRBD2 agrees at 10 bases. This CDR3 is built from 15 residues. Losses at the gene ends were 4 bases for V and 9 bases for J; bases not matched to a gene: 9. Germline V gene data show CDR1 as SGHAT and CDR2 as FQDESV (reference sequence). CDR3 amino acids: CASSSGLALVGEQFF. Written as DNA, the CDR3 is TGTGCCAGCAGCTCGGGACTAGCGTTGGTGGGTGAGCAGTTCTTC.

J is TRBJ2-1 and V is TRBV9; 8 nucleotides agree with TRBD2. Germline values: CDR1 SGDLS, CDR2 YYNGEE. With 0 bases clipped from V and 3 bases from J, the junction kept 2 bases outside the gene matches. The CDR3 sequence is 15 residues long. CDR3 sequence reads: CASSVVSGGYNEQFF. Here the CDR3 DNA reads TGTGCCAGCAGCGTAGTAAGCGGGGGCTACAATGAGCAGTTCTTC.

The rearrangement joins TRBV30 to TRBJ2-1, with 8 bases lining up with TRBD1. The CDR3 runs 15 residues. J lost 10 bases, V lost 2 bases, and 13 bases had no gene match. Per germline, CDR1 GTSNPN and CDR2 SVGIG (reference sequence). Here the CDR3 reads CAWSPGTGITGEQFF. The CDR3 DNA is TGTGCCTGGAGTCCCGGGACAGGTATTACCGGGGAGCAGTTCTTC.

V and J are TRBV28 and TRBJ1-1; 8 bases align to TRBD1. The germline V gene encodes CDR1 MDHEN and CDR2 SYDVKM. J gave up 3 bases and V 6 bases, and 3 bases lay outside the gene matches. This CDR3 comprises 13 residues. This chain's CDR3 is CASRQGGDTEAFF. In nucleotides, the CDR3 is TGTGCCAGCAGACAGGGGGGGGACACTGAAGCTTTCTTT.

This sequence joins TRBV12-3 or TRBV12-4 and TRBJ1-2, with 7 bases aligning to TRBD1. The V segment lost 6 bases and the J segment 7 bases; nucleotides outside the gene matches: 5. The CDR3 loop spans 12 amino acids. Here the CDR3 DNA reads TGTGCCAGCAGAAACAGGGGTCTTGGCTACACCTTC. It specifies CASRNRGLGYTF.